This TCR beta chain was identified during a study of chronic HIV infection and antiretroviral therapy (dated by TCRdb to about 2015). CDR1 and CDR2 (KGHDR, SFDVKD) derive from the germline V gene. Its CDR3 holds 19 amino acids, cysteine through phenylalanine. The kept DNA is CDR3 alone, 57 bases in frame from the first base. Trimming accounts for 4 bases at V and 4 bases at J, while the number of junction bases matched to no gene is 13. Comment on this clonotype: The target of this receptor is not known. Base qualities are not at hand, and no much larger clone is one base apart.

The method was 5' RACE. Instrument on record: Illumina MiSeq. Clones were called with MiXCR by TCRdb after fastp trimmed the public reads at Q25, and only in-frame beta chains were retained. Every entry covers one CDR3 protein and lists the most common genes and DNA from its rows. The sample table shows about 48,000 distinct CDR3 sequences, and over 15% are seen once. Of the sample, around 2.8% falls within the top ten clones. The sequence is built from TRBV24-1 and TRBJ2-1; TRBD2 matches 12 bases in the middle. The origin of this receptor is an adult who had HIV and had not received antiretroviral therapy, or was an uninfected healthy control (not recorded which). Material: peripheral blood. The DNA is TGTGCCACCAGTGACTCCGGGACTAGCGGGTGGAGGGGGTACAATGAGCAGTTCTTC. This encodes CATSDSGTSGWRGYNEQFF.